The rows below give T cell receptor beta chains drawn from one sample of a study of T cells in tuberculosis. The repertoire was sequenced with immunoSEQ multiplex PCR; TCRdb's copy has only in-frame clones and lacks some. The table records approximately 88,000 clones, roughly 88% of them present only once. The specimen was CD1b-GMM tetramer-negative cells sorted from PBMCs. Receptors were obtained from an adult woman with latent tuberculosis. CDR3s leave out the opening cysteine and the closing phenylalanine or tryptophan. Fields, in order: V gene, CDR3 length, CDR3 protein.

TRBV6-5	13	ASSQGAGSTDTQY
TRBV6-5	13	ASSSSGASTDTQY
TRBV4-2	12	ASSQDEAGYEQY
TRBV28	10	ASTAGQGGYT
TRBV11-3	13	ASSFGPDPREAQY
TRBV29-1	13	SAAPGTGGFYGYT
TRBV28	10	ASSPFYTEAF
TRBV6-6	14	ASSSTSGGTGGELF
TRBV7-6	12	ASSFSGPTYEQY
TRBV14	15	ASSSTRGNPEGILSF
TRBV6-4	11	ASSPLGGTEQF
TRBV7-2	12	ASSLQGSNEKLF
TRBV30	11	AWSVIQGIEQY
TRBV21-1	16	ASSKKCKRTHCGNTIY
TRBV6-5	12	ASRRTGHNYGYT
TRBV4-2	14	ASSQETSGYTDTQY
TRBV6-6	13	ASTPSGGVKGEQF
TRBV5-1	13	ASSLDGTGGTEAF
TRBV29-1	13	SSTSSGTANTEAF
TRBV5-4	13	ASSLARDSQFGYT
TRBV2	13	ARRTSGGTYNEQF
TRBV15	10	ATSWRGLDYT